The sequence of this T cell receptor (beta chain) was determined in a study of blood T cells in healthy people across ages. General study results and limits: Naive T cell percentage showed a strong correlation with TCR beta diversity.

This clonotype was counted between two and nine times. Its antigen is unknown. PBMCs were isolated at a quantity of at least 6 million per sample. The germline V gene has CDR1 MNHEY and CDR2 SMNVEV (reference sequence). This CDR3 has 15 residues. V shed 6 bases and J shed 0 bases, with 11 bases lying between them. Using a J-beta primer mix together with a sample-barcoded 5' primer, a second PCR was run for about 6 to 12 cycles. TCRdb fed the 5' RACE reads into MiXCR, producing one record per CDR3 protein. The table shows fewer than 900,000 distinct CDR3 sequences, with approximately 43% occurring only once.

Sequenced sample: blood. The sequence was collected from a woman aged 55-75 years in good health. This chain uses TRBV27 with TRBJ1-4, with D unresolved. CDR3 loop: CASSSKRSTNEKLFF. The CDR3 DNA is TGTGCCAGCAGCTCTAAACGATCAACTAATGAAAAACTGTTTTTT.